This record covers a single TCR beta chain. The sample belongs to a study of blood T cell repertoires in COVID-19. Whole-study context: Collection of acute and convalescent COVID-19 samples took place in the United States, Italy and Spain. From T cells, B-cell-depleted T cells, or PBMCs came the material, which was cDNA or gDNA.

Everyone who took part was roughly 18 to 89 years old, and they came from 24 US areas. Two negative PCRs, clearance, or symptom resolution had been documented for recovered Cohort 3 donors. Sequenced by immunoSEQ multiplex PCR; TCRdb stores in-frame clones only, minus some. Of approximately 390,000 clones listed, about 87% were seen once; the top ten hold 10%. Germline CDR1 reads MNHEY; CDR2 reads SVGAGI. This CDR3 comprises 14 residues. The J segment lost 6 bases and the V segment lost 4 bases, leaving 7 bases of the junction unmatched. The receptor's source is a woman aged 45-60 years who had recovered from COVID-19. The V and J genes are TRBV6-5 and TRBJ1-1, with 8 bases lining up with TRBD1. The specimen sequenced was PBMCs or T cells enriched from blood (not recorded which). The CDR3 protein is CASSLDRVGPEAFF. CDR3 nucleotides: TGTGCCAGCAGTTTGGACAGGGTGGGCCCTGAAGCTTTCTTT.